This TCR beta chain was found in a study of kidney transplant recipient with SARS-CoV-2 infection. CDR1 SGHAT and CDR2 FQDESV come from the germline V gene (reference sequence). The CDR3 has 17 residues. A word on this clonotype: Just one base apart from a much larger clone, this may be a read error.

TCRdb reprocessed the reads with MiXCR, giving one entry per CDR3 protein. The table includes roughly 230,000 distinct CDR3 sequences, 25% to 30% detected once. The chain has TRBV11-1 and TRBJ1-2, with D unclear. Material: a blood sample, obtained at baseline and on approximately day 120 from a kidney transplant recipient. This receptor was identified in a male patient aged 30 to 39 who had COVID-19 and was a kidney transplant recipient. Some of the T cells might come from the graft donor. CDR3 in amino acids: CASGFGHKAGKTYGYTF. In DNA form, the CDR3 reads TGTGCCAGCGGCTTCGGTCATAAGGCTGGAAAGACCTATGGCTACACCTTC.